This T cell receptor (beta chain) is from a study of CD8 T cells in ankylosing spondylitis. Study results and caveats: Seemingly distinctive of ankylosing spondylitis blood was a TCR beta motif formed by eight highly homologous variants. Researchers reportedly found disease-linked clones significantly enriched in matched ankylosing spondylitis synovial fluid. Disease-linked clones were CD8+ and relatively rare in peripheral blood. Previously reported in reactive arthritis synovial fluid and blood were some of the motif variants.

It was by quantitative 5'-RACE with molecular barcodes that TCR beta libraries were made. TCRdb redid the calling of the 5' RACE reads with MiXCR, one entry per CDR3 protein. The table includes 800,000 to 900,000 distinct CDR3 sequences, approximately 12% detected once. Points on this clonotype: The antigen is unknown.

This clonotype originated in a male donor with ankylosing spondylitis. The sequencing input was blood, either unsorted or a sorted T cell fraction (not recorded which).

The CDR3 here is CASSQGVDEKLFF. CDR3 nucleotide sequence: TGTGCCAGCTCCCAGGGAGTCGATGAAAAACTGTTTTTT. The chain is built from TRBV18 and TRBJ1-4; D perhaps matches TRBD1 (5 bases). Germline lookup yields CDR1 KGHSH and CDR2 LQKENI. V lost 6 bases to trimming and J lost 6 bases, with 11 bases between them. This CDR3 has 13 amino acids.